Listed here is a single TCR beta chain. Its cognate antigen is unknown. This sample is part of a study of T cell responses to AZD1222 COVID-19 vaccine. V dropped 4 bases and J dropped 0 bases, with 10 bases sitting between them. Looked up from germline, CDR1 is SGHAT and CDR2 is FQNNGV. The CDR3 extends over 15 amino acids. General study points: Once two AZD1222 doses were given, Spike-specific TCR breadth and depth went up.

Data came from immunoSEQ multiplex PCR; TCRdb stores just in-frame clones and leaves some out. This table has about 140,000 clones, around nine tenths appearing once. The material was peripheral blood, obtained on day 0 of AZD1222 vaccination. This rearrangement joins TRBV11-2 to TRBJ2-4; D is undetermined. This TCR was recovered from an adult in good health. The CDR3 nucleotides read TGTGCCAGCAGCTCGACACAACTAGCCAAAAACATTCAGTACTTC. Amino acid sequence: CASSSTQLAKNIQYF.